This paragraph covers one TCR beta chain sequence. Its antigen is undetermined. These data come from a study of radiotherapy plus CTLA-4 blockade in lung cancer. Points from the study as a whole: Best predicting response, reportedly, were early blood T cell clone dynamics, with interferon-beta. Researchers report tumor-derived TCR clones expanding in blood after radiotherapy plus ipilimumab.

Produced via immunoSEQ multiplex PCR; TCRdb's table is partial and in-frame only. This sample has roughly 110,000 clones, with 70% to 90% found just once. CDR1 and CDR2 from the germline V gene are SGHTA and FQGTGA. Trimming cost V 2 bases and J 6 bases, with 12 bases left between them. The CDR3 has 14 amino acids. Participants had chemo-refractory metastatic non-small-cell lung cancer and were treated with focal radiation plus ipilimumab CTLA-4 blockade. This specimen consisted of peripheral blood, obtained from a patient treated with radiotherapy plus ipilimumab. The chain carries TRBV7-3 and TRBJ2-3, with a weak D call TRBD2 (7 bases). This sequence was found in a human donor with non-small cell lung cancer that progressed on radiotherapy plus ipilimumab. Some clones in this sample may be carry-over from other donors' samples. This chain's CDR3 is CASSLAGARDTQYF. CDR3 nucleotides: TGTGCCAGCAGCTTAGCGGGGGCTAGGGATACGCAGTATTTT.